This TCR beta chain was found in a study of blood T cells in healthy people across ages (dated by TCRdb to about 2015). About the study as a whole: Template switching captured roughly one uniquely barcoded TCR beta cDNA molecule per two T cells in model experiments. Using deep sequencing normalized with unique cDNA molecular identifiers, the study measured how TCR beta repertoire diversity changes with age. The donors were split into four age groups: young (average about 16 years), middle-aged (roughly 39), aged (62) and long-lived (approximately 89). To avoid experimental bias, donors of different ages were spread randomly across the sequencing lanes. The study analyzed two additional independent replicas of 1 million unique cDNA reads from the same blood draw for two donors, one aged 18 to 30 and one aged 80 or older. Paper-wide results and their limitations: Compared with the aged group, more naive CD4+ T cells, fewer expanded clones and increased TCR diversity were shown by the long-lived group, suggesting age selection. Estimates of total diversity from one million sequenced T cells were regarded as lower bounds and underestimates. Bulk unsorted PBMC profiling prevented conclusive comparison of naive and antigen-experienced compartments. Donor CMV infection status was unknown, potentially confounding age-related changes in expanded clonotypes. As age increased, observed TCR beta diversity per million T cells dropped in a roughly linear way, and a significant reduction was already evident by age 40. The percentage of naive T cells measured by flow cytometry correlated strongly with observed TCR beta diversity.

As concerns this clonotype: Which antigen it targets is not known. It has no much larger one-base neighbor in the sample; base qualities were not kept.

Library generation was performed with 5' RACE. Sequencing used an Illumina HiSeq 2500. The second PCR ran for roughly 7 to 11 cycles and used a J-beta primer mix along with a sample-barcoded 5' primer. A unique molecular identifier was introduced onto each TCR beta cDNA molecule by a template-switch 5' adaptor carrying 12 random nucleotides. At least 3 million CDR3-containing paired-end reads were obtained from each sample. First-strand cDNA synthesis was performed from all RNA using the Mint cDNA synthesis kit, with priming by a TRBC-specific oligonucleotide. Following uracil-DNA glycosylase treatment, all cDNA underwent a first 18-cycle PCR with the universal primers M1SS and BC2_uni_R. Under the source paper's analysis protocol: Each sample was normalized by randomly selecting 1 million high-quality reads, each carrying a distinct molecular identifier. Reads sharing molecular identifiers were discarded rather than binned into consensus sequences. MiTCR, with a Q25 quality threshold and the strictest error-elimination algorithm, was used for CDR3 identification, clonotype clustering and error correction. A nonparametric unseen species model with Euler transformation was used to estimate lower-bound total TCR beta diversity. TCRdb cleaned the public reads at Q25 with fastp, built clones with MiXCR and kept in-frame beta chains. Every distinct CDR3 protein forms one entry, paired with its most common genes and DNA. These V and J calls rely on TCRdb rather than the paper's analysis. The sample includes about 1,600,000 distinct CDR3 sequences, with 35% to 45% observed a single time. Roughly 8.2% of the sample rests with the top ten.

Systemically healthy Caucasian individuals from Russia, 39 in total and aged roughly 6 to 95 years, were included as donors. About 9.8 milliliters of peripheral blood were drawn from each donor into EDTA-treated Vacutainer tubes. Ficoll-Paque density-gradient centrifugation was used to isolate PBMCs, with at least 6 million per sample. Trizol reagent was used to extract total RNA from PBMCs, with at least 5.5 micrograms per sample. Naive CD45RAhigh/CD27high T cell percentages were measured by flow cytometry on a PBMC aliquot from every donor. Inclusive of the bounding cysteine and phenylalanine, the CDR3 is 15 residues long. Only the CDR3 part of the read is kept: 45 bases, read in frame from the first base. Trimming leaves V shorter by 7 bases and J shorter by 7 bases, with the junction holding 12 bases beyond the gene matches. The germline V gene sets CDR1 to MDHEN and CDR2 to SYDVKM.

The sequence links TRBV28 to TRBJ2-7, and 11 junction bases match TRBD2. The sequenced material came from blood. This TCR came from a woman aged 18-29 years in good health. The CDR3 protein is CASKVAGGPNNEQYF. The sequenced DNA is TGTGCCAGCAAAGTAGCGGGGGGGCCTAACAATGAGCAGTACTTC.